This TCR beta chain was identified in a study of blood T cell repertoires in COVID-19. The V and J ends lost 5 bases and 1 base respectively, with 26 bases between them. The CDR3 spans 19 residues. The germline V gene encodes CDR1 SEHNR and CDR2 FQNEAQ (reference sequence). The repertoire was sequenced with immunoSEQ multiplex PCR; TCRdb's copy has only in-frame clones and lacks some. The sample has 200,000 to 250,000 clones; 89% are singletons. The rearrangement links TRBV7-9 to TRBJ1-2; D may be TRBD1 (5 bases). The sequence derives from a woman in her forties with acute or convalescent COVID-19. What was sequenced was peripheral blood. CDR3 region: CASSRGAGRSATFNYGYTF. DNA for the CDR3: TGTGCCAGCAGCCGTGGGGCGGGACGGTCGGCTACTTTTAACTATGGCTACACCTTC.